These 27 T cell receptor beta chains share one sample of origin, sequenced in a study of response to subunit inactivated influenza vaccine. TCRdb re-called the RT-PCR reads through MiXCR, storing one row per CDR3 protein. Of 450,000 to 550,000 distinct CDR3 sequences listed, 25% are singletons. The specimen comprised CD4+ T cells sorted from PBMCs, sampled 5 days after vaccination. The receptor set was obtained from a man in his forties or fifties who received an inactivated influenza vaccine.

This chain connects TRBV12-3 or TRBV12-4 to TRBJ2-6; the D is unclear. CDR3 length: 14 amino acids. V was trimmed by 5 bases and J by 0 bases, leaving 5 bases between them. CDR3 coding DNA: TGTGCCAGCAGTCAGTACTCTGGGGCCAACGTCCTGACTTTC. This sequence encodes CASSQYSGANVLTF.

There are many counts of this clonotype. The genes are TRBV24-1 and TRBJ2-7; 9 positions match TRBD2. Germline V gene sequence: CDR1 KGHDR, CDR2 SFDVKD. CDR3 size: 13 residues. After removal of 9 bases from V and 1 base from J, the junction contained 3 bases not matched to a gene. CDR3 bases: TGTGCCACCCTCCTAGCGGGATCCTACGAGCAGTACTTC. Its protein is CATLLAGSYEQYF.

The V and J genes are TRBV6-2 or TRBV6-3 and TRBJ2-5; no clear D gene. CDR1 is MNHEY and CDR2 is SVGEGT in the germline V gene. V shed 2 bases and J shed 1 base, with 8 bases lying between them. The CDR3 contains 14 residues. The CDR3 is CASSYGAPQETQYF. The CDR3 bases are TGTGCCAGCAGTTACGGTGCGCCCCAAGAGACCCAGTACTTC.

Only a few counts were recorded for this clonotype. This chain connects TRBV5-1 to TRBJ2-2; 10 nucleotides agree with TRBD2. The CDR3 consists of 16 residues. Germline values: CDR1 SGHRS, CDR2 YFSETQ. With V trimmed by 1 base and J by 4 bases, 4 bases remained unmatched. CDR3 loop: CASSLLASGGTGELFF. In DNA form, the CDR3 reads TGCGCCAGCAGCTTGCTGGCTAGCGGGGGCACCGGGGAGCTGTTTTTT. Complete variable domain (other parts from reference TRBV5-1 and TRBJ2-2): KAGVTQTPRYLIKTRGQQVTLSCSPISGHRSVSWYQQTPGQGLQFLFEYFSETQRNKGNFPGRFSGRQFSNSRSEMNVSTLELGDSALYLCASSLLASGGTGELFFGEGSRLTVL.

This chain connects TRBV28 to TRBJ2-2; unclear D gene. This CDR3 is 13 amino acids long. Germline values: CDR1 MDHEN, CDR2 SYDVKM. With 5 bases removed from V and 2 bases from J, the gap between germline ends came to 6 bases. The CDR3 nucleotides are TGTGCCAGCAGTGGACCAAACACCGGGGAGCTGTTTTTT. This gives the protein CASSGPNTGELFF.

This clonotype was observed a few times. This chain joins TRBV12-3 or TRBV12-4 and TRBJ2-7; a weak D match, TRBD2 (7 bases). V was cut by 7 bases and J by 0 bases, with 16 bases left in between. The CDR3 contains 15 residues. CDR3 in DNA: TGTGCCAGCAAGCCTGCGGGGGCCCCCTCCTACGAGCAGTACTTC. As protein: CASKPAGAPSYEQYF.

This clonotype was recorded at least ten times. This rearrangement joins TRBV6-2 or TRBV6-3 to TRBJ1-2; no definite D call. CDR1 and CDR2 from the germline V gene are MNHEY and SVGEGT. Trimming shortened V by 8 bases and J by 2 bases, and 9 bases separated the two germline ends. The CDR3 consists of 12 residues. This CDR3 reads CASGQSNYGYTF. The CDR3 DNA reads as TGTGCCAGCGGGCAGTCCAACTATGGCTACACCTTC.

This rearrangement joins TRBV28 to TRBJ2-1; perhaps TRBD2 as D (6 bases). The V gene's germline CDR1 is MDHEN and CDR2 SYDVKM. The CDR3 has 15 amino acids. Trimming took 6 bases from V and 5 from J, leaving 17 bases between them. The CDR3 coding sequence is TGTGCCAGCAGACCCGGCGGGGCCAGGAACAATGAGCAGTTCTTC. It yields the protein CASRPGGARNNEQFF.

The chain links TRBV9 to TRBJ1-3; TRBD1 matches 8 bases. J was trimmed by 4 bases and V by 3 bases; bases with no gene match: 3. This CDR3 comprises 14 residues. Germline loops: CDR1 SGDLS, CDR2 YYNGEE. The CDR3 DNA sequence: TGTGCCAGCAGCGCAGGGGGCGAAGGAAACACCATATATTTT. This translates into CASSAGGEGNTIYF.

The chain joins TRBV6-5 to TRBJ2-3, with no clear D. This CDR3 contains 17 residues. Germline V gene sequence: CDR1 MNHEY, CDR2 SVGAGI. Between the trimmed V and J ends, which lost 2 bases and 2 bases, there was a span of 17 bases. CDR3 protein: CASSYGTAWRLTDTQYF. The CDR3 DNA reads TGTGCCAGCAGTTACGGAACCGCGTGGCGGCTCACAGATACGCAGTATTTT.

This clonotype was counted a few times. The chain links TRBV6-5 to TRBJ1-2; D possibly corresponds to TRBD1 (6 bases). This CDR3 region has 15 residues. Trimming shortened V by 0 bases and J by 5 bases, and 13 bases separated the two germline ends. From germline, CDR1 is MNHEY and CDR2 SVGAGI. CDR3 DNA sequence: TGTGCCAGCAGTTACTCGGGGGGGCTTCAATATGGCTACACCTTC. Translation gives CASSYSGGLQYGYTF.

Ten or more counts support this clonotype. The chain uses TRBV11-2 and TRBJ1-5; unclear D gene. Germline V gene data show CDR1 as SGHAT and CDR2 as FQNNGV. The CDR3 sequence is 13 residues long. The V gene lost 5 bases and the J gene lost 4 bases, with 9 bases spanning the gap. CDR3 sequence reads: CASSTDLNQPQHF. The CDR3, as DNA: TGTGCCAGCAGCACCGACCTTAATCAGCCCCAGCATTTT.

The chain joins TRBV7-9 to TRBJ1-4; no definite D call. Germline V gene lookup returns CDR1 SEHNR and CDR2 FQNEAQ (reference sequence). Between the trimmed V and J ends, which lost 5 bases and 10 bases, there was a span of 20 bases. CDR3 length: 15 residues. The CDR3 reads CASSPRGLARGKLFF. CDR3 in DNA: TGTGCCAGCAGCCCACGAGGCCTAGCTCGAGGAAAACTGTTTTTT.

This clonotype was seen a handful of times. J is TRBJ2-5 and V is TRBV29-1, with no clear D. Per germline, CDR1 SQVTM and CDR2 ANQGSEA. With 3 bases removed from V and 1 base from J, the gap between germline ends came to 3 bases. This CDR3 is 11 amino acids long. The CDR3 DNA follows: TGCAGCGTTGACAGCCAAGAGACCCAGTACTTC. Its translation is CSVDSQETQYF.

The table lists this clonotype with a few counts. The chain combines TRBV12-3 or TRBV12-4 with TRBJ2-7, with D unresolved. Trimming removed 8 bases from V and 6 bases from J, with 23 bases in between. This CDR3 has 15 amino acids. CDR3 protein: CASGIRGRELGEQYF. CDR3 DNA: TGTGCCAGCGGAATTCGAGGACGAGAATTAGGCGAGCAGTACTTC.

The table lists this clonotype with a few counts. The chain has TRBV20-1 and TRBJ1-1, with D possibly TRBD1 on 6 matching bases. V lost 0 bases, J lost 6 bases, and 17 bases lay in between. The CDR3 length is 15 residues. Germline V gives CDR1 DFQATT, CDR2 SNEGSKA (reference sequence). The CDR3 sequence is CSARDGGQLLPEAFF. The CDR3 coding sequence is TGCAGTGCTAGAGATGGGGGGCAGCTCTTACCTGAAGCTTTCTTT.

This chain connects TRBV12-3 or TRBV12-4 to TRBJ2-3, with D possibly TRBD2 on 6 matching bases. This CDR3 contains 17 residues. Trimming shortened V by 5 bases and J by 0 bases, and 18 bases separated the two germline ends. The CDR3 is CASSTRPLATSTDTQYF. CDR3 bases: TGTGCCAGCAGTACCCGACCCCTAGCGACTAGCACAGATACGCAGTATTTT.

The chain has TRBV28 and TRBJ2-5; D is undetermined. The V gene's germline CDR1 is MDHEN and CDR2 SYDVKM. The CDR3 extends over 14 amino acids. V lost 3 bases and J 5 bases, leaving 13 bases between the germline ends. The CDR3 DNA reads as TGTGCCAGCAGTTTGCCTCCTAGGTACGAGACCCAGTACTTC. Protein sequence: CASSLPPRYETQYF.

This clonotype showed up many times. J is TRBJ1-3 and V is TRBV11-2, with D maybe TRBD1 (5 bases). Germline CDR1 SGHAT, CDR2 FQNNGV. There are 16 residues in the CDR3. The germline V and J ends were trimmed by 1 base and 2 bases, with 12 bases remaining between them. The CDR3 region is CASSLVGRAPGNTIYF. For the CDR3, the DNA is TGTGCCAGCAGCTTAGTGGGCAGGGCGCCTGGAAACACCATATATTTT.

This clonotype was recorded a few times. This chain uses TRBV9 with TRBJ1-2; D is unclear. Germline-derived CDR1 and CDR2 are SGDLS and YYNGEE. This CDR3 region has 12 residues. Trimming removed 0 bases from V and 3 bases from J, with 3 bases in between. The CDR3 sequence is CASSVVDYGYTF. The CDR3 DNA is TGTGCCAGCAGCGTAGTTGACTATGGCTACACCTTC.

Many counts were recorded for this clonotype. In DNA form, the CDR3 reads TGTGCCATCAGGGGAGCCATCTCGACAGATACGCAGTATTTT. Amino acid sequence: CAIRGAISTDTQYF. The J gene is TRBJ2-3, the V gene TRBV10-3; possibly TRBD2 for D (5 bases). The CDR3 has 14 amino acids. The V gene's germline CDR1 is ENHRY and CDR2 SYGVKD. Trimming left V 6 bases short and J 3 bases short, with 13 bases between.

The CDR3 region has the DNA TGCAGTGCTAAGTGGGACAGGGGGCTACACGAGCAGTACTTC. It specifies CSAKWDRGLHEQYF. V is TRBV20-1 and J is TRBJ2-7; 12 bases align to TRBD1. Germline values: CDR1 DFQATT, CDR2 SNEGSKA (reference sequence). CDR3 length equals 14 residues. V was clipped by 4 bases and J by 5 bases; unmatched bases: 6.

This clonotype was picked up a small number of times. This chain connects TRBV15 to TRBJ2-7; 8 bases agree with TRBD1. Germline V gives CDR1 LNHNV, CDR2 YYDKDF (reference sequence). V trimming: 3 bases; J trimming: 4 bases; junction bases outside the gene matches: 11. This CDR3 has 16 amino acids. This CDR3 reads CATSRRGGTGGYEQYF. CDR3 sequence (DNA): TGTGCCACCAGCAGGCGGGGTGGTACAGGGGGGTACGAGCAGTACTTC.

The J gene is TRBJ1-5, the V gene TRBV12-3 or TRBV12-4; D might be TRBD1 (5 bases). The CDR3 spans 15 residues. V was trimmed by 1 base and J by 5 bases, leaving 12 bases between them. The CDR3 is CASSLGNQGDQPQHF. As DNA, the CDR3 is TGTGCCAGCAGTTTAGGGAACCAGGGAGATCAGCCCCAGCATTTT.

This clonotype has a handful of counts. The chain couples TRBV14 to TRBJ2-7; 9 nucleotides line up with TRBD1. The V gene's germline CDR1 is SGHDN and CDR2 FVKESK. This CDR3 is 13 amino acids long. V dropped 8 bases and J dropped 5; count of bases not matched to a gene: 7. CDR3 in amino acids: CASPGQGGDEQYF. CDR3 DNA sequence: TGTGCCAGCCCGGGACAGGGAGGAGACGAGCAGTACTTC.

The genes are TRBV10-3 and TRBJ2-5; D unresolved. Germline lookup yields CDR1 ENHRY and CDR2 SYGVKD. The germline V and J ends were trimmed by 11 bases and 2 bases, with 18 bases remaining between them. This CDR3 comprises 14 residues. DNA of the CDR3: TGTGCCGTCCGGAGCCCGTTGGTGCAAGAGACCCAGTACTTC. It yields the protein CAVRSPLVQETQYF.

This clonotype appeared a few times. The V call is TRBV24-1, the J call TRBJ2-2, with 9 bases fitting TRBD2. The ends lost 6 bases at V and 4 bases at J; junction bases unmatched: 5. There are 15 residues in the CDR3. Germline-derived CDR1 and CDR2 are KGHDR and SFDVKD. CDR3 protein: CATSLSGRPTGELFF. In nucleotides, the CDR3 is TGTGCCACCAGTTTGAGCGGGAGGCCCACCGGGGAGCTGTTTTTT.